These T cell receptor beta chains were read from a single sample in a study of control samples from healthy donors and cancer patients. Profiling relied on immunoSEQ multiplex PCR, and the TCRdb table lists in-frame clones only, not all of them. The sample holds 60,000 to 70,000 clones, approximately 85% seen once. Sequencing was performed on blood. The receptor source for this set is a man in his forties or fifties in good health. Both conserved end residues are part of each CDR3. The order of the fields is V gene, J gene, clone size, D gene, CDR3 DNA, CDR3 protein. The D gene is left open where the match is weak. Size tells how often a clone was seen (once, few, many) or the class of an expanded clone, and some rows leave it out.

TRBV5-1,TRBJ1-2,.,.,TGCGCCAGCAGCTTTTATATCCCTCGGGACTATGGCTACACCTTC,CASSFYIPRDYGYTF
TRBV13,TRBJ1-3,.,.,TGTGCCAGCAGCCCGAAAGCAGGGGAGGCTGGAAACACCATATATTTT,CASSPKAGEAGNTIYF
TRBV9,TRBJ1-2,.,.,TGTGCCAGCAGCGTAGCTGCGGCAGACTATGGCTACACCTTC,CASSVAAADYGYTF
TRBV19,TRBJ1-2,.,.,TGTGCCAGTAGTGTCCCGACAGGCACAGGAGGCTACACCTTC,CASSVPTGTGGYTF
TRBV6-1,TRBJ1-3,.,.,TGTGCCAGCAGTGATCCGGGACGACTGGTATCCGGAAACACCATATATTTT,CASSDPGRLVSGNTIYF
TRBV7-6,TRBJ1-1,.,.,TGTGCCAGCAGCTTAGACAGAAACAAAGCTTTCTTT,CASSLDRNKAFF
TRBV6-4,TRBJ2-1,.,.,TGTGCCAGCAGTGACACCCTGCGCAGCAATGAGCAGTTCTTC,CASSDTLRSNEQFF
TRBV2,TRBJ2-2,.,TRBD1,TGTGCCAGCAGTGCCGACAGGGGTAGCACCGGGGAGCTGTTTTTT,CASSADRGSTGELFF
TRBV19,TRBJ1-4,.,.,TGTGCCAGTAGTATGCCCCGACGGGGGAATGAAAAACTGTTTTTT,CASSMPRRGNEKLFF
TRBV4-3,TRBJ1-1,.,.,TGCGCCAGCAGCCGAGCCCAGGTGAACACTGAAGCTTTCTTT,CASSRAQVNTEAFF
TRBV5-8,TRBJ2-6,.,.,TGTGCCAGCAGCTTGGAGTCAGGCTCTGGGGCCAACGTCCTGACTTTC,CASSLESGSGANVLTF
TRBV19,TRBJ2-1,.,TRBD1,TGTGCCAGCCGGGACAGGGGGATCTCCTACAATGAGCAGTTCTTC,CASRDRGISYNEQFF
TRBV7-2,TRBJ2-5,.,.,TGTGCCAGCAGCCCTCCCGGGGAGACCCAGTACTTC,CASSPPGETQYF
TRBV10-3,TRBJ2-3,.,.,TGTGCCATTCGGCGGGCTCCTGGCGCAGATACGCAGTATTTT,CAIRRAPGADTQYF
TRBV6-2/TRBV6-3,TRBJ2-3,.,.,TGTGCCAGCAGTGCTGAACGGGTGGGAGATACGCAGTATTTT,CASSAERVGDTQYF
TRBV5-4,TRBJ2-2,.,.,TGTGCCAGCAGCTTGCGGGAAACTGCCAACACCGGGGAGCTGTTTTTT,CASSLRETANTGELFF
TRBV7-9,TRBJ1-1,.,.,TGTGCCAGCAGCTTCGCCCGGGACTTTGTAGACACTGAAGCTTTCTTT,CASSFARDFVDTEAFF
TRBV15,TRBJ2-2,once,.,TGTGCCACCAGCAGCAGGGCGAACACCGGGGAGCTGTTTTTT,CATSSRANTGELFF
TRBV6-6,TRBJ2-7,few,TRBD1,TGTGCCAGCAGTTACGAGGGACAGGAAGTTGGGGAGCAGTACTTC,CASSYEGQEVGEQYF
TRBV3-1/TRBV3-2,TRBJ1-4,.,.,TGTGCCAGCAGCCAAGGGGGGAGGGGATATAATGAAAAACTGTTTTTT,CASSQGGRGYNEKLFF